This TCR beta chain derives from a study of Graves' ophthalmopathy and Graves' hyperthyroidism. Researchers turned away patients with other autoimmune diseases, uncontrolled infections, pregnancy or lactation. This clonotype showed up many times. RNA transcripts were the source from which TCR beta CDR3 regions were amplified. An opening RT-PCR round employed HTBI primers and preceded a second-round multiplex PCR. TCRdb reprocessed the multiplex PCR reads via MiXCR and lists one record per CDR3 protein. This sample has over a million distinct CDR3 sequences, with about 36% found just once. This CDR3 is built from 14 residues. With 6 bases clipped from V and 1 base from J, the junction kept 5 bases outside the gene matches. The germline gives CDR1 LNHDA, CDR2 SQIVND (reference sequence).

The clonotype was recovered from an adult man with Graves' hyperthyroidism. Input material: peripheral blood or thyroid tissue (not recorded which). The V and J genes are TRBV19 and TRBJ1-1; 7 bases match TRBD1. For the CDR3, the DNA is TGTGCCAGTAGGGGGGACAGTGGGAACACTGAAGCTTTCTTT. It is translated as CASRGDSGNTEAFF.